Listed here is a single T cell receptor (beta chain). This entry belongs to a study of blood T cell repertoires in COVID-19. Background on the study: The origin of the acute and convalescent COVID-19 samples was the United States, Italy and Spain. In each case, the material was cDNA or gDNA derived from T cells, B-cell-depleted T cells, or PBMCs.

Germline V CDR1 and CDR2: SGHRS, YFSETQ. This CDR3 region has 16 residues. V was pared by 5 bases and J by 2 bases, with 9 bases of the junction left unmatched. Per the original data handling: From reference gene primer amplification, estimates of nucleated cell counts were derived. Method: immunoSEQ multiplex PCR; TCRdb's copy keeps in-frame clones and lacks some. That table supplies the V and J calls and clone size; D and trimming were determined from the DNA. The sample consists of some 270,000 clones, 80% to 90% of them appearing once. Sequencing was performed on peripheral blood. The chain combines TRBV5-1 with TRBJ2-3, with TRBD2 matching over 9 bases. This clonotype originated in a man under 40 with acute or convalescent COVID-19. CDR3: CASRPIAGEITDTQYF. CDR3 sequence (DNA): TGCGCCAGCAGACCCATAGCGGGGGAGATCACAGATACGCAGTATTTT.